This T cell receptor (beta chain) was obtained from a study of beta chain features in type 1 diabetes. In the study overall: Regarding age, gender and cell yields, patients proved similar to healthy donors.

Overall study results and limits: Researchers report that Type 1 diabetes patients had moderately but significantly shorter TCRB CDR3s across all four CD4+ subsets.

What was sequenced were expressed TCRB transcripts, since all of the isolated RNA had been reverse transcribed. Assay: immunoSEQ multiplex PCR; the TCRdb copy retains only in-frame clones and omits some. The sample holds about 710,000 clones; about an eighth are singletons and the top ten take 0.035% to 0.04%. With regard to this clone: The antigen remains undetermined.

V lost 4 bases, J lost 4 bases, and 5 bases stayed unmatched. CDR1 GTSNPN and CDR2 SVGIG come from the germline V gene (reference sequence). The CDR3 consists of 15 residues. This chain joins TRBV30 and TRBJ2-2; 11 bases align to TRBD2. The source is a young man with type 1 diabetes. The source material was naive CD4+ T cells from blood. CDR3 in amino acids: CAWIGTSGITGELFF. The CDR3 DNA sequence: TGTGCCTGGATAGGGACTAGCGGTATCACCGGGGAGCTGTTTTTT.